This paragraph covers one T cell receptor (beta chain) sequence. These data originate in a study of blood T cell repertoires in COVID-19. Trimming took 2 bases from V and 5 from J; bases not matched to a gene: 11. Looked up from germline, CDR1 is MNHEY and CDR2 is SVGEGT. CDR3 size: 18 residues. In the study's own analysis: How many nucleated cells were present was estimated from reference gene primer amplification. The assay was immunoSEQ multiplex PCR, and TCRdb's table has in-frame clones only and misses some. The V and J calls and clone size come from that table; D and trimming were worked out from the DNA. Of 150,000 to 250,000 clones in the sample, 87% were seen once.

Material: PBMCs or T cells enriched from blood (not recorded which). This clonotype was obtained from a woman aged 25 to 39 who had recovered from COVID-19. The chain has TRBV6-2 or TRBV6-3 and TRBJ2-7; 14 bases agree with TRBD2. CDR3 region: CASSYPRLAGGPVDEQYF. Here the CDR3 DNA reads TGTGCCAGCAGTTACCCGAGACTAGCGGGAGGGCCCGTCGACGAGCAGTACTTC.